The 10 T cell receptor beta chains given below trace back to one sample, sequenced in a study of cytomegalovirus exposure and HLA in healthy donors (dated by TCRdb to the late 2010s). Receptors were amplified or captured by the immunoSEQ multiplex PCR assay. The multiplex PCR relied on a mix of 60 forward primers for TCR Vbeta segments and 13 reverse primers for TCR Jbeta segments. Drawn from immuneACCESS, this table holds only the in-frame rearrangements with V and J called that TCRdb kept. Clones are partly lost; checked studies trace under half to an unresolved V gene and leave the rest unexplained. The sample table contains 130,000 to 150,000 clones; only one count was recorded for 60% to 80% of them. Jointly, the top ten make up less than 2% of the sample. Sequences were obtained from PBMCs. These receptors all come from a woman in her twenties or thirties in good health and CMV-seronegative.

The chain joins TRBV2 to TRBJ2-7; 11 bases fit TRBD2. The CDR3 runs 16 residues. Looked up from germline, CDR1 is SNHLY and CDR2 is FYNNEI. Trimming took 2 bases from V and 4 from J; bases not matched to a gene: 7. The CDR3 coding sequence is TGTGCCAGCAGTGAAAGGGTCGGACTAGCGGGTTACGAGCAGTACTTC. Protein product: CASSERVGLAGYEQYF.

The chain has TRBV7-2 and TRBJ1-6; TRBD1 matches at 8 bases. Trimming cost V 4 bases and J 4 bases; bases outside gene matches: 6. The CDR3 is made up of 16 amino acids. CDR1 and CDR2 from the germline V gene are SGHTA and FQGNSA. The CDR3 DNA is TGTGCCAGCAGCTCCCAGGGGGCGAATTATAATTCACCCCTCCACTTT. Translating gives CASSSQGANYNSPLHF. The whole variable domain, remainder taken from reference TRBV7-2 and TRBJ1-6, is GAGVSQSPSNKVTEKGKDVELRCDPISGHTALYWYRQSLGQGLEFLIYFQGNSAPDKSGLPSDRFSAERTGGSVSTLTIQRTQQEDSAVYLCASSSQGANYNSPLHFGNGTRLTVT.

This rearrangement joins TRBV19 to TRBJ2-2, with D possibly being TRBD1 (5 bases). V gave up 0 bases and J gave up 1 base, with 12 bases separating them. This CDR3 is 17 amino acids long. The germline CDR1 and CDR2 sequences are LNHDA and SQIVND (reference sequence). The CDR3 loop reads CASSIEARQQNTGELFF. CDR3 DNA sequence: TGTGCCAGTAGTATAGAGGCGAGACAGCAGAACACCGGGGAGCTGTTTTTT.

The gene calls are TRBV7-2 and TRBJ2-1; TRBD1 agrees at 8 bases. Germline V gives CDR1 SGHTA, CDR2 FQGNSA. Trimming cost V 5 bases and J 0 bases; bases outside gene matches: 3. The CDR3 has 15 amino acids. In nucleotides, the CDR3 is TGTGCCAGCAGCCGACAGGGGAGCTCCTACAATGAGCAGTTCTTC. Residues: CASSRQGSSYNEQFF.

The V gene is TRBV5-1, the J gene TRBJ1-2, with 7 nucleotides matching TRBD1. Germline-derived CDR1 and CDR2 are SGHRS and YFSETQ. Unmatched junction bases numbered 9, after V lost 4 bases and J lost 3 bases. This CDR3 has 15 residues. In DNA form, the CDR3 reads TGCGCCAGCAGCCTAGGGGACAGCTTGGACTATGGCTACACCTTC. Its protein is CASSLGDSLDYGYTF.

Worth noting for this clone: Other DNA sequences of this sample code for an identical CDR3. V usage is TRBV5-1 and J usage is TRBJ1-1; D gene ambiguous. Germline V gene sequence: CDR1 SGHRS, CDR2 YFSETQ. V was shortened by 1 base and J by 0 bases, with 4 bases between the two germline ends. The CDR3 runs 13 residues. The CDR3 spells CASSLSLNTEAFF. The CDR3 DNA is TGCGCCAGCAGCTTGTCTCTGAACACTGAAGCTTTCTTT.

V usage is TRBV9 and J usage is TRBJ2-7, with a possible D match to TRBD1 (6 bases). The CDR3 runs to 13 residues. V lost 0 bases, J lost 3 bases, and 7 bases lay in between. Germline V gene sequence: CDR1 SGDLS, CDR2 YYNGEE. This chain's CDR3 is CASSVEGVYEQYF. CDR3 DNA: TGTGCCAGCAGCGTAGAGGGGGTCTACGAGCAGTACTTC.

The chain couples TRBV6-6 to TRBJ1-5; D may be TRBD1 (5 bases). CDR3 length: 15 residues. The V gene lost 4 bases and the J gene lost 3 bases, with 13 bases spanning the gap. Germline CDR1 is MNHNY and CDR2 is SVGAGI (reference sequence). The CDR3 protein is CASSSGGGFNQPQHF. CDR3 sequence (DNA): TGTGCCAGCAGTTCCGGGGGGGGTTTCAATCAGCCCCAGCATTTT.

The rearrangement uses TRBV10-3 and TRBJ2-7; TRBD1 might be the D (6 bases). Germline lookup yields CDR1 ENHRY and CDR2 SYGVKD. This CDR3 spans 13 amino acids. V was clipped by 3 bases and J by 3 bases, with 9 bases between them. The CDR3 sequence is CAISEQGDYEQYF. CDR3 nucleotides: TGTGCCATCAGTGAACAGGGTGACTACGAGCAGTACTTC.

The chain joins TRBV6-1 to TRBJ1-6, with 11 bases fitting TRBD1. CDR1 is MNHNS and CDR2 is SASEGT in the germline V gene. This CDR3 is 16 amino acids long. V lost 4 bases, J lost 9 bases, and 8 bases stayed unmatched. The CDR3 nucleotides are TGTGCCAGCAGTGCCCGGACAGGGGGCGCAGGTTCACCCCTCCACTTT. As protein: CASSARTGGAGSPLHF.